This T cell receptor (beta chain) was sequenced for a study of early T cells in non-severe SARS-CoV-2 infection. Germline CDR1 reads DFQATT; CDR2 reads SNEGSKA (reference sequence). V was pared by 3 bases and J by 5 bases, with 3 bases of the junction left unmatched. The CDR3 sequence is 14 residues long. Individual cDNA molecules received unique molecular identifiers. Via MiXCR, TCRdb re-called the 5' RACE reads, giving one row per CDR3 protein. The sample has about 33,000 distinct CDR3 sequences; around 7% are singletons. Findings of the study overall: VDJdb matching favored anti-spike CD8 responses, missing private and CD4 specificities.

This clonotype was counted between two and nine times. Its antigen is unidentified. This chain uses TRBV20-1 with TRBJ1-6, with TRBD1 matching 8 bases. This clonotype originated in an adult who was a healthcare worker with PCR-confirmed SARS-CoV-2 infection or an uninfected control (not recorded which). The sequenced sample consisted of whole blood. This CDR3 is CSASQDRDNSPLHF. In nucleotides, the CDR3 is TGCAGTGCTAGTCAGGACAGGGATAATTCACCCCTCCACTTT.